This T cell receptor (beta chain) was recovered during a study of shared clonotypes between healthy human individuals. As for the study in general: Each donor had three CD4 naive, three CD4 memory, two CD8 naive and one CD8 memory plate.

Broader study findings: The four-donor shared clonotypes exceeded non-shared clonotypes in generation probability, with non-shared ones scoring lower.

As for this clone: Its antigen is not known.

The CDR3 consists of 16 residues. V was trimmed by 5 bases and J by 8 bases, leaving 23 bases between them. The germline gives CDR1 MGHRA, CDR2 YSYEKL. The protocol was immunoSEQ multiplex PCR, while the TCRdb copy is restricted to in-frame clones and leaves out a portion. The table shows about 2.4 million clones, with approximately 93% occurring only once. V and J are TRBV4-1 and TRBJ2-3, with D perhaps TRBD2 (6 bases). The clonotype was recovered from a young man in good health. Some clones in this sample may be carry-over from other donors' samples. Sequenced: naive CD4+ T cells from PBMCs. Subset here: CD45RA+ positively selected. CDR3 residues: CASSYPDAGKHGTQYF. The CDR3 nucleotides read TGCGCCAGCAGCTACCCCGATGCGGGGAAGCATGGTACGCAGTATTTT.